This T cell receptor (beta chain) was sequenced in a study of beta chain features in type 1 diabetes. Regarding the study as a whole: Patients' naive, central memory and Treg TCRB repertoires seemed closer to one another than those of healthy donors. The study notes PCR might favor shorter templates equally in patients and controls. cDNA-based reads could over-represent cells with high TCR expression.

Trimming removed 5 bases from V and 9 bases from J; junction bases left unmatched: 7. The germline V gene encodes CDR1 SEHNR and CDR2 FQNEAQ (reference sequence). The CDR3 has 14 residues. Reverse transcription of all isolated RNA meant that expressed TCRB transcripts were sequenced. Clones were sequenced by immunoSEQ multiplex PCR, and TCRdb holds only the in-frame ones, with some missing. There are fewer than 250,000 clones in the sample; 9.6% occur only once, and approximately 0.035% lies in the top ten. As concerns this clone: Its antigen is not known.

The chain links TRBV7-9 to TRBJ1-5; TRBD1 matches at 10 bases. The sequencing input was naive CD4+ T cells from blood. The clonotype was recovered from a woman between 18 and 29 years old in good health. The CDR3 spells CASSPGQGEGPQHF. DNA for the CDR3: TGTGCCAGCAGCCCCGGACAGGGGGAAGGGCCCCAGCATTTT.